This is a list of T cell receptor beta chains from one sample in a study of CD8 T cells in Susac syndrome. TCRdb re-called the immunoSEQ multiplex PCR reads with MiXCR, one entry per CDR3 protein. The sample consists of 210,000 or so distinct CDR3 sequences, roughly 90% of them appearing once. Sequenced sample: CD8+ T cells from PBMCs. The origin of the receptors is a human donor with multiple sclerosis. CDR3s include the opening cysteine and the closing phenylalanine or tryptophan. A D gene is named only where the DNA matches it firmly. Clone size is stated in some rows and not others, as once, few, many or a class when expanded.

>TRBD2|TRBJ2-1|TRBV30|-
CARNLAGVDEQFF
TGTGCCAGAAATCTAGCGGGAGTCGACGAGCAGTTCTTC
>-|TRBJ1-3|TRBV2|-
CASSPEGPGNTIYF
TGTGCCAGCAGCCCCGAGGGCCCTGGAAACACCATATATTTT
>-|TRBJ1-5|TRBV15|-
CATSRSRGRDQPQHF
TGTGCCACCAGCAGGAGCAGGGGTCGGGATCAGCCCCAGCATTTT
>TRBD2|TRBJ2-1|TRBV27|-
CASSLAGVPYNEQFF
TGTGCCAGCAGTTTAGCGGGAGTTCCCTACAATGAGCAGTTCTTC
>TRBD1|TRBJ1-5|TRBV12-3/TRBV12-4|-
CASRLGQGYQPQHF
TGTGCCAGCAGACTCGGACAGGGATATCAGCCCCAGCATTTT
>TRBD1|TRBJ1-2|TRBV2|-
CASSEGTGNYGYTF
TGTGCCAGCAGTGAAGGGACAGGGAATTATGGCTACACCTTC
>TRBD2|TRBJ2-1|TRBV3-1|once
CASSQGLAGPNEQFF
TGTGCCAGCAGCCAGGGACTAGCGGGACCCAATGAGCAGTTCTTC
>TRBD2|TRBJ2-1|TRBV9|-
CASSVQSGRRDEQFF
TGTGCCAGCAGCGTACAAAGCGGGAGGAGGGATGAGCAGTTCTTC
>TRBD1|TRBJ1-6|TRBV27|-
CASRGQGGGYNSPLHF
TGTGCCAGCAGGGGACAGGGGGGAGGATATAATTCACCCCTCCACTTT
>TRBD1|TRBJ2-7|TRBV11-2|-
CASSYGQGDEQYF
TGTGCCAGCAGCTACGGACAGGGGGACGAGCAGTACTTC
>-|TRBJ1-2|TRBV3-1|-
CASSHHRVDYGYTF
TGTGCCAGCAGCCATCACAGGGTGGACTATGGCTACACCTTC
>TRBD2|TRBJ2-3|TRBV9|-
CASSALAGGMTDTQYF
TGTGCCAGCAGCGCCTTAGCGGGAGGGATGACAGATACGCAGTATTTT
>TRBD2|TRBJ2-1|TRBV4-3|-
CASNPGGRDSDEQFF
TGCGCCAGCAACCCTGGCGGGAGGGATAGCGATGAGCAGTTCTTC
>-|TRBJ2-1|TRBV9|-
CASSVSLGNEQFF
TGTGCCAGCAGCGTCTCCCTAGGAAATGAGCAGTTCTTC
>-|TRBJ1-5|TRBV19|-
CASSMRNQPQHF
TGTGCCAGTTCTATGCGCAATCAGCCCCAGCATTTT
>-|TRBJ2-5|TRBV11-2|-
CASSPTLGEETQYF
TGTGCCAGCAGCCCCACACTGGGGGAAGAGACCCAGTACTTC
>-|TRBJ2-5|TRBV2|-
CAGLANPRLETQYF
TGTGCCGGTCTAGCAAACCCACGGCTGGAGACCCAGTACTTC
>-|TRBJ2-3|TRBV12-3/TRBV12-4|-
CASSLSFTDTQYF
TGTGCCAGCAGTTTATCTTTTACAGATACGCAGTATTTT
>-|TRBJ2-3|TRBV14|-
CASSQGMGTDTQYF
TGTGCCAGCAGCCAGGGGATGGGCACAGATACGCAGTATTTT
>-|TRBJ1-6|TRBV5-1|-
CASSLSDSQNSPLHF
TGCGCCAGCAGCTTGAGCGACAGCCAAAATTCACCCCTCCACTTT
>TRBD1|TRBJ1-1|TRBV12-5|-
CASGSGQGNTEAFF
TGTGCTAGTGGTTCGGGACAGGGCAACACTGAAGCTTTCTTT
>-|TRBJ1-2|TRBV5-1|-
CASSPLGPGYTF
TGCGCCAGCAGCCCTCTCGGGCCCGGATACACCTTC
>-|TRBJ2-6|TRBV2|-
CASSELSPTGSGANVLTF
TGTGCCAGCAGTGAACTATCACCCACGGGCTCTGGGGCCAACGTCCTGACTTTC
>-|TRBJ2-5|TRBV12-3/TRBV12-4|-
CASRRGLLGETQYF
TGTGCCAGCAGACGTGGCCTCCTCGGAGAGACCCAGTACTTC
>-|TRBJ1-1|TRBV5-6|-
CASIRGRGWQGTEAFF
TGTGCCAGCATCCGGGGACGGGGTTGGCAGGGCACTGAAGCTTTCTTT
>-|TRBJ1-2|TRBV4-1|-
CASSQGTGGDYGYTF
TGCGCCAGCAGCCAAGGCACAGGAGGGGACTATGGCTACACCTTC
>-|TRBJ2-2|TRBV10-3|-
CAITPREFSGELFF
TGTGCCATCACTCCCAGGGAGTTCAGCGGGGAGCTGTTTTTT
>-|TRBJ1-2|TRBV20-1|-
CSARVDGGYTF
TGCAGTGCTAGAGTGGATGGTGGCTACACCTTC
>TRBD2|TRBJ2-7|TRBV2|-
CASSLTSGSDEQYF
TGTGCCAGCAGCCTTACTAGCGGGAGCGACGAGCAGTACTTC
>TRBD2|TRBJ2-5|TRBV5-6|once
CASSSGTSGMETQYF
TGTGCCAGCAGCTCCGGGACTAGCGGGATGGAGACCCAGTACTTC
>TRBD2|TRBJ2-7|TRBV13|-
CASSFRLAGGISYEQYF
TGTGCCAGCAGCTTCAGACTAGCGGGAGGAATCTCCTACGAGCAGTACTTC
>TRBD2|TRBJ2-3|TRBV7-3|once
CASSSQPGLAGGPPGSDTQYF
TGTGCCAGCAGCTCGCAACCGGGACTAGCGGGAGGGCCACCGGGTTCTGATACGCAGTATTTT
>-|TRBJ1-2|TRBV27|-
CASSSATGLYGYTF
TGTGCCAGCAGTTCCGCAACAGGGTTGTATGGCTACACCTTC
>-|TRBJ2-3|TRBV7-6|-
CASSPGLDTQYF
TGTGCCAGCAGCCCGGGGTTAGATACGCAGTATTTT